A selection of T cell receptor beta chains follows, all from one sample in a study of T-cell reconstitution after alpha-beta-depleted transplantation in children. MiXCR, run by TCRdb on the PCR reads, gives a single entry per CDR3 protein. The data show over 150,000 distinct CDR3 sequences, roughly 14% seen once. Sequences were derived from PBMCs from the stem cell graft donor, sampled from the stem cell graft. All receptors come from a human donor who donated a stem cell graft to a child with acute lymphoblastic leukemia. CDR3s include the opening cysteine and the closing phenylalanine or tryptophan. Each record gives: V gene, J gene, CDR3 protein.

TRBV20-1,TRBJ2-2,CSARDRLRNTGELFF
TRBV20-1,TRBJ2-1,CSARTSGRPSYNEQFF
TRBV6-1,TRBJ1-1,CASSEVLELAGVNTEAFF
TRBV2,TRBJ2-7,CASSEVRGHEQYF
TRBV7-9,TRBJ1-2,CASSHNRETVYGYTF
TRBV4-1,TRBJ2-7,CASSQRDRGPYEQYF
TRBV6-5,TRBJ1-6,CASSYGVSYNSPLHF
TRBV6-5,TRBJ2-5,CASTSGSGSQQETQYF
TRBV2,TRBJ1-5,CASSVRQGQPQHF
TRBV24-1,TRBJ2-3,CATSDTGTSTDTQYF
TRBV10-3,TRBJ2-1,CAISEYLTSGNYNEQFF
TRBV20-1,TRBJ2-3,CSASLAYTQYF
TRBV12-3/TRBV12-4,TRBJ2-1,CASRGLVDEQFF
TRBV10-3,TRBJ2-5,CAISGSEETQYF
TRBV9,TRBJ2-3,CASSFRQGDTQYF
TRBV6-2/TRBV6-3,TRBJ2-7,CASSYPGDTSYEQYF
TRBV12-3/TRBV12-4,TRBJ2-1,CASSNRAGGYNEQFF
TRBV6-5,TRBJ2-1,CASSYRDEYYNEQFF
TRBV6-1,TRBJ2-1,CASSKGTSGSNEQFF
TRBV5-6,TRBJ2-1,CASSLWGGSFQFF
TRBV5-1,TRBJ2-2,CASSLPGDTGELFF
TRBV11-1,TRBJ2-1,CASSLPPRLAGVSNEQFF